Listed here is a single TCR beta chain. This entry comes from a study of blood T cell repertoires in COVID-19. The wider study: Italy, Spain and the United States were the sources of the convalescent and acute COVID-19 samples. Nucleic acid was either cDNA or gDNA, and it came from T cells, B-cell-depleted T cells, or PBMCs.

In the original analysis: The authors estimated nucleated cell counts from reference gene primer amplification. Profiled with immunoSEQ multiplex PCR; TCRdb holds only in-frame clones, not every one. V and J calls and clone size come straight from that table; D and trimming were deduced from the DNA. This sample has around 140,000 clones, with about 87% found just once. Germline CDR1 reads LGHDT; CDR2 reads YNNKEL (reference sequence). The length of the CDR3 is 12 residues. V lost 3 bases and J lost 8, with 7 bases in between. V and J are TRBV3-1 (or the pseudogene TRBV3-2) and TRBJ1-4, with unresolved D. The receptor was isolated from a woman between 50 and 59 years old with active or convalescent COVID-19. The sequenced sample consisted of peripheral blood. This CDR3 reads CASSHRGEKLFF. CDR3 bases: TGTGCCAGCAGCCACCGAGGGGAAAAACTGTTTTTT.